This TCR beta chain was sequenced in a study of beta chain features in type 1 diabetes. Study findings and constraints: With patients and controls alike, PCR might favor shorter templates to an equal degree. TCRB CDR3s from Type 1 diabetes patients were moderately but significantly shorter in all four CD4+ subsets. For type 1 diabetes patients, VDJ junctions showed fewer insertions and more deletions.

Since all of the isolated RNA was reverse transcribed, expressed TCRB transcripts were what got sequenced. The table came from immunoSEQ multiplex PCR; TCRdb's copy has only in-frame clones and leaves some out. Here the sample spans approximately 300,000 clones, approximately 11% being singletons. Note on this clone: Its antigen remains unidentified.

The authors sorted CD4+ naive, central memory, regulatory and stem cell-like memory cells via CD45RO/CCR7/CD25/CD127/CD95/CD27. V trimming: 4 bases; J trimming: 1 base; junction bases outside the gene matches: 2. The germline V gene has CDR1 SGHRS and CDR2 YFSETQ. The CDR3 spans 14 residues. What was sequenced was naive CD4+ T cells from blood. This TCR was sampled from a woman aged 25 to 39 in good health. V usage is TRBV5-1 and J usage is TRBJ2-1, with 7 bases fitting TRBD1. CDR3 DNA: TGCGCCAGCAGCCCGGGACAGTCCTACAATGAGCAGTTCTTC. Translated: CASSPGQSYNEQFF. The whole variable domain, remainder taken from reference TRBV5-1 and TRBJ2-1, is KAGVTQTPRYLIKTRGQQVTLSCSPISGHRSVSWYQQTPGQGLQFLFEYFSETQRNKGNFPGRFSGRQFSNSRSEMNVSTLELGDSALYLCASSPGQSYNEQFFGPGTRLTVL.